This T cell receptor (beta chain) appears in the sequencing data of a study of T-cell reconstitution after alpha-beta-depleted transplantation in children. Study conclusions and caveats: By about two months after transplant, alpha-beta T cells reportedly arose from several hundred graft clones that had expanded. Once a year had passed after transplant, T-cell counts and diversity came mostly from newly produced T cells.

Germline V lookup: CDR1 SGHVS, CDR2 FQNEAQ. The CDR3 is 13 amino acids. The V end lost 5 bases, the J end lost 3 bases, and 10 bases lay between the germline ends. Unique molecular identifiers were used to barcode this TCRbeta library. TCRdb called the PCR reads again in MiXCR, with one record for every CDR3 protein. The sample has fewer than 700,000 distinct CDR3 sequences, approximately 12% seen once. This clonotype has only a few counts. The antigen remains undetermined. This sequence originates from a male patient between 5 and 17 years old who had a stem cell transplant for acute myeloid leukemia, so the T cells may come from the graft donor. The gene calls are TRBV7-8 and TRBJ2-5; D call uncertain. Sequenced here: PBMCs, mostly from graft donor cells, sampled 360 days after TCRalphabeta/CD19-depleted stem cell transplant. The CDR3 here is CASSRVTKETQYF. CDR3 bases: TGTGCCAGCAGCCGGGTGACCAAAGAGACCCAGTACTTC.